Presented here are 19 T cell receptor beta chains from one specimen sequenced in a study of early T cells in non-severe SARS-CoV-2 infection. TCRdb used MiXCR to reprocess the 5' RACE reads, holding one entry per CDR3 protein. The data contain some 81,000 distinct CDR3 sequences, approximately 15% of them singletons. Sequencing was carried out using whole blood. These receptors came from an adult who was a healthcare worker with PCR-confirmed SARS-CoV-2 infection or an uninfected control (not recorded which).

This clonotype was counted many times. V is TRBV3-1 and J is TRBJ2-7; TRBD1 might be the D (5 bases). There are 13 residues in the CDR3. The V end was cut by 1 base, the J end by 3 bases, with 7 bases between. Germline V gives CDR1 LGHDT, CDR2 YNNKEL (reference sequence). The CDR3 bases are TGTGCCAGCAGCCAAGTTGACAGCTACGAGCAGTACTTC. The encoded protein is CASSQVDSYEQYF.

This clonotype was detected many times. CDR3: CASSSRTASSSYEQYF. The CDR3 region has the DNA TGCGCCAGCAGCTCCCGGACAGCTAGCAGCTCCTACGAGCAGTACTTC. The V call is TRBV5-1, the J call TRBJ2-7, with D perhaps TRBD1 (6 bases). Trimming cost V 3 bases and J 0 bases, with 16 bases left between them. The CDR3 has 16 amino acids. CDR1 SGHRS and CDR2 YFSETQ come from the germline V gene.

The rearrangement uses TRBV11-3 and TRBJ2-1; possibly TRBD2 for D (6 bases). CDR1 SGHNT and CDR2 YENEEA come from the germline V gene. The V end lost 1 base, the J end lost 12 bases, and 13 bases lay between the germline ends. This CDR3 comprises 13 residues. CDR3 nucleotides: TGTGCCAGCAGCTTAGGGGGGGACCGAGGGCAGTTCTTC. Protein product: CASSLGGDRGQFF.

A few counts support this clonotype. The rearrangement joins TRBV7-6 to TRBJ2-1; 7 nucleotides align to TRBD2. Germline V gives CDR1 SGHVS, CDR2 FNYEAQ. The J segment lost 4 bases and the V segment lost 3 bases, leaving 6 bases of the junction unmatched. The CDR3 has 15 amino acids. The CDR3 DNA reads TGTGCCAGCAGCTTGACTAGCATCGGGTACAATGAGCAGTTCTTC. This gives the protein CASSLTSIGYNEQFF.

CDR3 sequence: CASSVDVGQGAHEQYF. CDR3 DNA sequence: TGTGCCAGCAGCGTAGATGTAGGCCAGGGGGCCCACGAGCAGTACTTC. The chain couples TRBV9 to TRBJ2-7, with 8 bases aligning to TRBD1. This CDR3 has 16 amino acids. Germline trimming cut 0 bases from V and 5 bases from J; bases unmatched to any gene: 10. Germline CDR1 reads SGDLS; CDR2 reads YYNGEE.

As to this clonotype: Since no conserved phenylalanine or tryptophan closes the CDR3, a read error is the likely cause. The chain employs TRBV9 and TRBJ2-7; unclear D gene. Between the trimmed V and J ends, which lost 3 bases and 0 bases, there was a span of 7 bases. CDR3 length: 13 amino acids. Germline CDR1 reads SGDLS; CDR2 reads YYNGEE. CDR3 region: CASSEGLSYEQYL. CDR3 DNA sequence: TGTGCCAGCAGCGAGGGCCTCTCCTACGAGCAGTACCTC.

A few counts support this clonotype. The V gene is TRBV7-9, the J gene TRBJ1-6; D gene ambiguous. Germline V gene sequence: CDR1 SEHNR, CDR2 FQNEAQ (reference sequence). With 4 bases removed from V and 7 bases from J, the gap between germline ends came to 11 bases. CDR3 length equals 14 residues. In DNA form, the CDR3 reads TGTGCCAGCAGCTCCCAAACCGCCAATTCACCCCTCCACTTT. It yields the protein CASSSQTANSPLHF.

Only a few counts were recorded for this clonotype. The chain carries TRBV13 and TRBJ2-7; D remains unclear. The V gene lost 0 bases and the J gene lost 3 bases, with 9 bases spanning the gap. The germline V gene encodes CDR1 PRHDT and CDR2 FYEKMQ (reference sequence). The CDR3 is 14 amino acids. The CDR3 DNA follows: TGTGCCAGCAGCTTAGGCAGGAGCAGCTACGAGCAGTACTTC. The encoded protein is CASSLGRSSYEQYF.

This clonotype was counted only a few times. The genes are TRBV18 and TRBJ1-1, with D unresolved. This CDR3 spans 17 amino acids. V was clipped by 4 bases and J by 0 bases, with 18 bases between them. Germline V gene lookup returns CDR1 KGHSH and CDR2 LQKENI. The CDR3 sequence is CASSLTPSAGMNTEAFF. The CDR3 DNA sequence: TGTGCCAGCTCACTCACCCCCTCGGCGGGGATGAACACTGAAGCTTTCTTT.

The sample holds many counts of this clonotype. The genes are TRBV12-3 or TRBV12-4 and TRBJ1-1; D is unclear. The CDR3 extends over 11 amino acids. Trimming cost V 4 bases and J 11 bases, with 11 bases left between them. The CDR3 is CASSWVRDAFF. The CDR3 DNA is TGTGCCAGCAGTTGGGTCCGGGATGCTTTCTTT.

This clonotype was found a few times. V is TRBV11-3 and J is TRBJ2-7; D not certain. The ends were cut back, 3 bases at V and 5 bases at J, with 17 bases in the middle. This CDR3 spans 15 amino acids. CDR1 SGHNT and CDR2 YENEEA come from the germline V gene. The CDR3 DNA reads as TGTGCCAGCAGCTTCGGACGGCGGAGTAGGGACGAGCAGTACTTC. It specifies CASSFGRRSRDEQYF.

The CDR3 spells CASSLGGWREQYF. The CDR3 coding sequence is TGTGCCAGCAGCCTTGGGGGTTGGCGCGAGCAGTACTTC. This chain connects TRBV6-5 to TRBJ2-7, with D perhaps given as TRBD1 or TRBD2 (5 bases each). The length of the CDR3 is 13 residues. Germline V gene lookup returns CDR1 MNHEY and CDR2 SVGAGI. Trimming left V 6 bases short and J 6 bases short, with 15 bases between.

This clonotype was counted only a few times. CDR3 amino acids: CASRAGPLNTEAFF. CDR3 nucleotides: TGTGCCAGCAGGGCAGGGCCCTTGAACACTGAAGCTTTCTTT. The chain recombines TRBV5-5 with TRBJ1-1; D might be TRBD1 (5 bases). The CDR3 is 14 residues long. Trimming took off 5 bases at V and 0 bases at J, with 11 bases between the two ends. The germline V gene has CDR1 SGHKS and CDR2 YYEKEE (reference sequence).

This clonotype was counted only a few times. The V gene is TRBV11-3, the J gene TRBJ2-1; TRBD1 might be the D (6 bases). The CDR3 is made up of 13 amino acids. V shed 5 bases and J shed 7 bases, with 12 bases lying between them. The germline CDR1 and CDR2 sequences are SGHNT and YENEEA. The CDR3 reads CASSPRTENEQFF. DNA for the CDR3: TGTGCCAGCAGCCCCCGGACAGAGAATGAGCAGTTCTTC.

J is TRBJ1-1 and V is TRBV29-1; a weak D match, TRBD1 (6 bases). The CDR3 totals 15 residues. Per germline, CDR1 SQVTM and CDR2 ANQGSEA. The V gene lost 7 bases and the J gene lost 1 base, with 19 bases spanning the gap. The CDR3 region has the DNA TGCAGCGGCCTCCTCCCGGGACACAAGAACACTGAAGCTTTCTTT. It translates to CSGLLPGHKNTEAFF.

This clonotype was detected many times. The chain employs TRBV12-3 or TRBV12-4 and TRBJ2-1; D not resolved. The CDR3 has 14 amino acids. V dropped 2 bases and J dropped 3 bases, with 8 bases sitting between them. CDR3 sequence (DNA): TGTGCCAGCAGTTTATCGGCTGGCTACAATGAGCAGTTCTTC. As protein: CASSLSAGYNEQFF.

The J gene is TRBJ1-6, the V gene TRBV3-1; weak D call: TRBD1 (5 bases). The germline V gene encodes CDR1 LGHDT and CDR2 YNNKEL (reference sequence). The CDR3 covers 15 residues. Trimming cost V 0 bases and J 8 bases, with 11 bases left between them. This CDR3 is CASSQDIQADSPLHF. The CDR3 coding sequence is TGTGCCAGCAGCCAAGATATACAGGCGGATTCACCCCTCCACTTT. The full variable domain, with the rest looked up from reference TRBV3-1 and TRBJ1-6, is DTAVSQTPKYLVTQMGNDKSIKCEQNLGHDTMYWYKQDSKKFLKIMFSYNNKELIINETVPNRFSPKSPDKAHLNLHINSLELGDSAVYFCASSQDIQADSPLHFGNGTRLTVT.

DNA of the CDR3: TGTGCCAGCAGCCCCGTTTACGAGCAGTACTTC. This encodes CASSPVYEQYF. V is TRBV7-9 and J is TRBJ2-7; D call uncertain. From germline, CDR1 is SEHNR and CDR2 FQNEAQ (reference sequence). The ends were cut back, 5 bases at V and 4 bases at J, with 6 bases in the middle. There are 11 residues in the CDR3.

This clonotype occurred a few times. The V gene is TRBV13, the J gene TRBJ2-1; 7 bases line up with TRBD2. J was trimmed by 7 bases and V by 3 bases; bases with no gene match: 9. There are 15 residues in the CDR3. The germline gives CDR1 PRHDT, CDR2 FYEKMQ (reference sequence). The CDR3 DNA reads as TGTGCCAGCAGCTTTAGCGGGCGATCCCGAAATGAGCAGTTCTTC. It yields the protein CASSFSGRSRNEQFF. The entire variable domain, with the rest obtained from reference TRBV13 and TRBJ2-1, is as follows: AAGVIQSPRHLIKEKRETATLKCYPIPRHDTVYWYQQGPGQDPQFLISFYEKMQSDKGSIPDRFSAQQFSDYHSELNMSSLELGDSALYFCASSFSGRSRNEQFFGPGTRLTVL.